Presented here are 3 T cell receptor beta chains from one specimen sequenced in a study of PD-1 blockade in classical Hodgkin lymphoma (dated by TCRdb to about 2020). The time point label, read with the paper, signifies: cycle 4 day 1 (C4D1), after five to seven weeks of nivolumab. Every trial patient had relapsed following autologous stem cell transplantation, and prior brentuximab vedotin exposure was what differed among cohorts A, B and C. Magnetic negative selection with a Miltenyi CD8+ T cell isolation kit was used to purify CD8+ T cells from thawed PBMCs. Library preparation was by the immunoSEQ multiplex PCR assay. The table was pulled from immuneACCESS by TCRdb, which kept in-frame rearrangements only. Such tables lose some clones; where checked, under half of the loss comes from unresolved V genes, and the rest has no known cause. Recorded for this sample are around 21,000 clones; roughly nine tenths of them occurred a single time. The leading ten clones occupy 5% of the sample.

The sample consisted of CD8+ T cells from blood, taken before the fourth cycle of nivolumab. These receptors all stem from a human donor with classical Hodgkin lymphoma.

This rearrangement joins TRBV9 to TRBJ1-3; 8 bases agree with TRBD1. Looked up from germline, CDR1 is SGDLS and CDR2 is YYNGEE. The trim removed 0 bases at V and 0 bases at J, leaving 2 bases unmatched. The CDR3 totals 16 residues. CDR3 nucleotides: TGTGCCAGCAGCGTAGACAGGGGGATCTCTGGAAACACCATATATTTT. This codes for CASSVDRGISGNTIYF.

The chain joins TRBV29-1 to TRBJ2-1, with 11 bases identical to TRBD2. Per germline, CDR1 SQVTM and CDR2 ANQGSEA. This CDR3 region has 16 residues. The V gene end was trimmed by 2 bases and the J gene end by 7 bases; junction bases not matched to a gene: 10. The CDR3 loop reads CSVERIGLAGKNEQFF. The CDR3 region has the DNA TGCAGCGTTGAAAGAATAGGACTAGCGGGCAAGAATGAGCAGTTCTTC.

The chain couples TRBV9 to TRBJ2-2, with TRBD2 matching 9 bases. The CDR3 spans 17 residues. Trimming at V came to 0 bases and at J to 4 bases, leaving 7 bases not matched to a gene. Germline V gene data show CDR1 as SGDLS and CDR2 as YYNGEE. This chain's CDR3 is CASSVATSGPPTGELFF. The CDR3 DNA reads TGTGCCAGCAGCGTAGCGACTAGCGGACCCCCCACCGGGGAGCTGTTTTTT.